The rows below give T cell receptor beta chains drawn from one sample of a study of shared clonotypes between healthy human individuals. Data came from immunoSEQ multiplex PCR; TCRdb stores just in-frame clones and leaves some out. The sample consists of 2 million to 3 million clones, approximately 92% of them appearing once. The sequenced sample consisted of naive CD4+ T cells sorted from blood. These TCRs come from a man aged 18 to 29 in good health. The CDR3 runs from the conserved cysteine through the conserved F or W. Each record gives: J gene, D gene, clone size, V gene, CDR3 length, CDR3 protein, CDR3 DNA. A D gene is named only where the DNA matches it firmly. Clone size appears in some rows only: once, few, many, or a class for an expanded clone.

TRBJ1-1 NA NA TRBV6-4 13 CASSYSGVMRAFF TGTGCCAGCAGTTATTCGGGGGTTATGAGGGCTTTCTTT
TRBJ2-1 TRBD2 NA TRBV4-2 16 CASSPGTSGSYNEQFF TGTGCCAGCAGCCCGGGGACTAGCGGGTCCTACAATGAGCAGTTCTTC
TRBJ2-3 NA NA TRBV18 13 CASSPRLTDTQYF TGTGCCAGCTCCCCAAGGCTGACAGATACGCAGTATTTT
TRBJ1-6 TRBD1 NA TRBV5-1 13 CASSLEPGQGPRF TGCGCCAGCAGCTTGGAACCGGGACAGGGTCCGCGCTTT
TRBJ1-5 NA NA TRBV28 15 CASSFRGVYNQPQHF TGTGCCAGCAGTTTTCGGGGGGTATACAATCAGCCCCAGCATTTT
TRBJ2-7 TRBD1 NA TRBV7-3 15 CASSLLGTGVHEQYF TGTGCCAGCAGCTTACTCGGGACAGGGGTCCACGAGCAGTACTTC
TRBJ2-1 TRBD1 NA TRBV10-3 15 CAITLDRGDYNEQFF TGTGCCATCACTCTTGACAGGGGGGATTACAATGAGCAGTTCTTC
TRBJ2-5 NA NA TRBV9 13 CASSASMTETQYF TGTGCCAGCAGCGCCTCGATGACCGAGACCCAGTACTTC
TRBJ1-3 TRBD1 NA TRBV6-6 15 CASRGGQGVGNTIYF TGTGCCAGCAGGGGGGGACAGGGGGTAGGAAACACCATATATTTT
TRBJ2-5 NA NA TRBV19 13 CASSIGQKETQYF TGTGCCAGTAGTATAGGACAGAAAGAGACCCAGTACTTC
TRBJ2-5 NA NA TRBV5-1 16 CASSQAGGLIQETQYF TGCGCCAGCAGCCAGGCCGGCGGCCTAATCCAAGAGACCCAGTACTTC
TRBJ2-1 NA NA TRBV4-3 14 CASSQELVHNEQFF TGCGCCAGCAGCCAAGAACTAGTCCACAATGAGCAGTTCTTC
TRBJ2-1 NA few TRBV2 15 CASSHPGDWDNEQFF TGTGCCAGCAGCCACCCCGGGGACTGGGACAATGAGCAGTTCTTC
TRBJ2-1 TRBD2 NA TRBV5-8 15 CASNIAGGNYNEQFF TGTGCCAGCAACATAGCGGGGGGAAACTACAATGAGCAGTTCTTC
TRBJ2-5 NA NA TRBV19 13 CASSINAGRTQYF TGTGCCAGTAGTATAAATGCCGGGCGGACCCAGTACTTC
TRBJ2-5 NA NA TRBV6-5 13 CASTGAGRETQYF TGTGCCAGCACCGGGGCAGGGCGAGAGACCCAGTACTTC
TRBJ2-3 NA NA TRBV5-1 16 CASSLAFLSGSDTQYF TGCGCCAGCAGCTTGGCGTTTTTATCGGGTTCAGATACGCAGTATTTT
TRBJ1-2 NA NA TRBV6-1 15 CASSDRGETNYGYTF TGTGCCAGCAGTGACAGGGGCGAAACTAACTATGGCTACACCTTC
TRBJ1-5 NA NA TRBV7-8 16 CASSFLGRWGPQPQHF TGTGCCAGCAGCTTCCTAGGGCGGTGGGGGCCGCAGCCCCAGCATTTT
TRBJ1-4 NA NA TRBV2 14 CASRGVLPNEKLFF TGTGCCAGTAGAGGGGTACTCCCTAATGAAAAACTGTTTTTT
TRBJ1-2 NA NA TRBV5-1 13 CASSLDEGYGYTF TGCGCCAGCAGCTTGGACGAAGGCTATGGCTACACCTTC
TRBJ2-1 TRBD2 NA TRBV5-6 18 CASSLYVLAGGTYNEQFF TGTGCCAGCAGCTTGTATGTTTTAGCCGGGGGGACCTACAATGAGCAGTTCTTC
TRBJ2-2 TRBD1 once TRBV5-4 13 CASSYAGGEELFF TGTGCCAGCAGCTATGCAGGGGGCGAGGAGCTGTTTTTT
TRBJ1-3 NA NA TRBV25-1 15 CASSDPGKTGNTIYF TGTGCCAGCAGTGATCCTGGGAAAACTGGAAACACCATATATTTT
TRBJ2-7 NA NA TRBV20-1 11 CSASTSYEQYF TGCAGTGCTAGTACATCCTACGAGCAGTACTTC
TRBJ1-2 TRBD1 NA TRBV30 11 CAWSTGSGYTF TGTGCCTGGTCGACAGGGAGTGGCTACACCTTC
TRBJ1-1 NA NA TRBV12-5 13 CASGLGKNAEAFF TGTGCTAGTGGTTTGGGCAAGAACGCTGAAGCTTTCTTT
TRBJ2-1 NA NA TRBV5-1 15 CASSLGGYSQGEQFF TGCGCCAGCAGCTTGGGGGGTTACTCCCAGGGGGAGCAGTTCTTC